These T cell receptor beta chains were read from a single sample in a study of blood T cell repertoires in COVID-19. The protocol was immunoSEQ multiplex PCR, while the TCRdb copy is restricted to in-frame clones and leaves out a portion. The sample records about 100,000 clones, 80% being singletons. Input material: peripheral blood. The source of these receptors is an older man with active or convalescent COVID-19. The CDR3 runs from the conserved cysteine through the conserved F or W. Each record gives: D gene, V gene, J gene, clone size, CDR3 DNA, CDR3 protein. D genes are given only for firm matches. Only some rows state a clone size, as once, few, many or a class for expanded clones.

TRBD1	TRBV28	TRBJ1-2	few	TGTGCCAGCAGCAACCCTTGGACAGGAATCTATGGCTACACCTTC	CASSNPWTGIYGYTF
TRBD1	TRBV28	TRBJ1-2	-	TGTGCCAGCAGTTCGGGACAGCGAAGCTATGGCTACACCTTC	CASSSGQRSYGYTF
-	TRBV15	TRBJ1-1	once	TGTGCCACCAGCAGCACCCCGGGTCGGAGGGGCTCTGAAGCTTTCTTT	CATSSTPGRRGSEAFF
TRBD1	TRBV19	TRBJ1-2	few	TGTGCCAGTAATCCGACAGGGGGCGATGTCTATGGCTACACCTTC	CASNPTGGDVYGYTF
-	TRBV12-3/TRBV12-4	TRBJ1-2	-	TGTGCCAGCAGTCCAGGGAACTACTATGGCTACACCTTC	CASSPGNYYGYTF
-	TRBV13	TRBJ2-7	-	TGTGCCAGCAGCTTAGGTGTCGCGGCCGGAACCTACGAGCAGTACTTC	CASSLGVAAGTYEQYF
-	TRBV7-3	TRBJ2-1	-	TGTGCCAGCAGCCCCTCCCCCAATGAGCAGTTCTTC	CASSPSPNEQFF
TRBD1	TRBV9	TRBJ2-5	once	TGTGCCAGCAGCGGTGGGGGACAGGGGGTATTAGAGACCCAGTACTTC	CASSGGGQGVLETQYF
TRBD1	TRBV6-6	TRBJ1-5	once	TGTGCCAGCAGCCTGACAGGGGTTCAGCCCCAGCATTTT	CASSLTGVQPQHF
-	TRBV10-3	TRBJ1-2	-	TGTGCCATCAGTGGGCAGGGTGATGGCTACACCTTC	CAISGQGDGYTF
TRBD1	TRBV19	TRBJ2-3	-	TGTGCCAGTAGTCCTGGACAGGGGAGGACAGATACGCAGTATTTT	CASSPGQGRTDTQYF
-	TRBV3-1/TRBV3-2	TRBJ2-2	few	TGTGCCAGCAGCGAGGACAGCGGCGCTAACACCGGGGAGCTGTTTTTT	CASSEDSGANTGELFF
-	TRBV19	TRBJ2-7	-	TGTGCCAGTAGTAACGGACAGATCTTGGACGAGCAGTACTTC	CASSNGQILDEQYF
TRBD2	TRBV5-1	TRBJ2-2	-	TGCGCCAGCAGCTTGACTAGCGGGGAGAACACCGGGGAGCTGTTTTTT	CASSLTSGENTGELFF
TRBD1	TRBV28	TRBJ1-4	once	TGTGCCAGCAGCCTCCCGGGACAGGGGGGGATAGAAAAACTGTTTTTT	CASSLPGQGGIEKLFF
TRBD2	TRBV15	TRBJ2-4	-	TGTGCCACCAGCAGAGATGCGGGGGGCATTCAGTACTTC	CATSRDAGGIQYF
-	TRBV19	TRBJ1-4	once	TGTGCCAGTAACCCTCGGAGGGCAACTAATGAAAAACTGTTTTTT	CASNPRRATNEKLFF
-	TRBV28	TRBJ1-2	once	TGTGCCAGCAGCCCCTCTGCCACAGCTACCTATGGCTACACCTTC	CASSPSATATYGYTF
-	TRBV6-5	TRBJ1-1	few	TGTGCCAGCAGTTACACGGAACGGGGAAAAGCTTTCTTT	CASSYTERGKAFF
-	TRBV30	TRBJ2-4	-	TGTGCCTGGAGTACCCGGGAGATTCAGTACTTC	CAWSTREIQYF
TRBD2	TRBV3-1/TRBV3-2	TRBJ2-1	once	TGTGCCAGCAGCTCTCGACTAGCGGGAGCTTACAATGAGCAGTTCTTC	CASSSRLAGAYNEQFF
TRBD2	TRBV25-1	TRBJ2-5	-	TGTGCCAGCAGTGAACTACGACTGGCTAGCGGGGGCCAAGAGACCCAGTACTTC	CASSELRLASGGQETQYF
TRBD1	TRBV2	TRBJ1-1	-	TGTGCCAGCAGTGAGGGCCCCCGGGACAGATTGGCTTTCTTT	CASSEGPRDRLAFF
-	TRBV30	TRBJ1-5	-	TGTGCCTGGAGTGTTGGGGCCGGGCCCCAGCATTTT	CAWSVGAGPQHF
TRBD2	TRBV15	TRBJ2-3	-	TGTGCCACCAGCAAGAGTCCAGCGGGAGGGGAGAGTACGCAGTATTTT	CATSKSPAGGESTQYF
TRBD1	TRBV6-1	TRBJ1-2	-	TGTGCCATTTCTCGACAGGGGGTTAACTATGGCTACACCTTC	CAISRQGVNYGYTF
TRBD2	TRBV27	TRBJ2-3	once	TGTGCCAGCTCCCTCGGACTAGCAACAGATACGCAGTATTTT	CASSLGLATDTQYF
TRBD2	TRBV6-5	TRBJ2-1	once	TGTGCCAGCAGCCGACTAGCGGGAAACAATGAGCAGTTCTTC	CASSRLAGNNEQFF
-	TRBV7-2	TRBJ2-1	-	TGTGCCAGCAGCTTAGTAGCATTCTACAATGAGCAGTTCTTC	CASSLVAFYNEQFF
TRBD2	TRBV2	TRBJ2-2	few	TGTGCCAGCAGTGAATCGGGAGGAATGGGGGAGCTGTTTTTT	CASSESGGMGELFF
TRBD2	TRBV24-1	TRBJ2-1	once	TGTGCCACCAGTGGAGCGGGAGGGCCTGTCAATGAGCAGTTCTTC	CATSGAGGPVNEQFF
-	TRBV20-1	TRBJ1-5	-	TGCAGTGCTAGAGATCAGGGGCCCCAGCATTTT	CSARDQGPQHF
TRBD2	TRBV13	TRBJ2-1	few	TGTGCCAGCAGCTTAACCCTAGCGGGAGGGTTAAATGAGCAGTTCTTC	CASSLTLAGGLNEQFF
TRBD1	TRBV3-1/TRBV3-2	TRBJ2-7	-	TGTGCCAGCAGCCAACGAGGACAGGGAAAGACTTACTTC	CASSQRGQGKTYF
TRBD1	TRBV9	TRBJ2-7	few	TGTGCCAGCAGCGTTGGAGGCGGGACAGGGGACTCCTACGAGCAGTACTTC	CASSVGGGTGDSYEQYF
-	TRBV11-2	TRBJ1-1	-	TGTGCCAGCAGCCGTGGGGCAGGGCAGATGAACACTGAAGCTTTCTTT	CASSRGAGQMNTEAFF
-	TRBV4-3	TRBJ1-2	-	TGCGCCAGCAGCCAGTCAGGGGTCTCTGGCTACACCTTC	CASSQSGVSGYTF
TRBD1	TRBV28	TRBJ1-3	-	TGTGCCAGCAGTCTTGCGGGACAGCTTATCTCTGGAAACACCATATATTTT	CASSLAGQLISGNTIYF
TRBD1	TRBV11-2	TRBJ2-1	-	TGTGCCAGCAGCCCGGGACAGGGAGCCCCCTCCTACAATGAGCAGTTCTTC	CASSPGQGAPSYNEQFF
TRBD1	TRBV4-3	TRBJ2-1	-	TGCGCCAGCAGCCAAGATCGGATCGGGACAGGGAACAATGAGCAGTTCTTC	CASSQDRIGTGNNEQFF
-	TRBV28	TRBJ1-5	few	TGTGCCAGCAGGGCCTCGGCAGACTATAGCAATCAGCCCCAGCATTTT	CASRASADYSNQPQHF
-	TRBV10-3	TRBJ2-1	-	TGTGCCATCAGTGATCCCGACTGGAACAATGAGCAGTTCTTC	CAISDPDWNNEQFF
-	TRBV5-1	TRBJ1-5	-	TGCGCCAGCAGGGAAGGGGGCAATCAGCCCCAGCATTTT	CASREGGNQPQHF
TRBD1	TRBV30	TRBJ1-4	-	TGTGCCTGGGGGGGAAGGGGGCGCGGAGAAAAACTGTTTTTT	CAWGGRGRGEKLFF
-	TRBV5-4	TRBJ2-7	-	TGTGCCAGCAGCTTGGGAGGGAAGACCTACGAGCAGTACTTC	CASSLGGKTYEQYF
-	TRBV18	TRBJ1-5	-	TGTGCCAGCTCCGGGGCACAGGGTGAGCCCCAGCATTTT	CASSGAQGEPQHF
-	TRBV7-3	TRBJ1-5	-	TGTGCCAGCAGCTCAATCGGGACACCACCAGATCAGCCCCAGCATTTT	CASSSIGTPPDQPQHF
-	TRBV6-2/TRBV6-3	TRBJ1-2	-	TGTGCCAGCAGTTACTCTTTTGGCGAAGAGGGGGTGGCCTATGGCTACACCTTC	CASSYSFGEEGVAYGYTF
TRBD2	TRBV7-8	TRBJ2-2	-	TGTGCCAGCAGCTTATTAGCGGGAGGTTACACCGGGGAGCTGTTTTTT	CASSLLAGGYTGELFF
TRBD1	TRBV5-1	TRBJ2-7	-	TGCGCCAGCAGCTTGGCCAGGACAGGGGCGGGCGAGCAGTACTTC	CASSLARTGAGEQYF
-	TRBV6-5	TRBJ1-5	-	TGTGCCAGCAGGGAGACAGCCGATAGCAATCAGCCCCAGCATTTT	CASRETADSNQPQHF
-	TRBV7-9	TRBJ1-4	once	TGTGCCAGCAGCAACCATCCTCGGGGAGATGAAAAACTGTTTTTT	CASSNHPRGDEKLFF
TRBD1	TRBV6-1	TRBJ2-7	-	TGTGCCAGCAGTGATTTTGACAGGGCGCGTAACGAGCAGTACTTC	CASSDFDRARNEQYF
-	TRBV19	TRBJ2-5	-	TGTGCCACCGCTCGACAGGTTGGGGAGACCCAGTACTTC	CATARQVGETQYF
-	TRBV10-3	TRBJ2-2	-	TGTGCCATCAGTGAGGATAGAGGCGGGGAGCTGTTTTTT	CAISEDRGGELFF
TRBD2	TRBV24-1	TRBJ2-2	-	TGTGCCACCAGTCCTTGGGTAGCGGGTCCCCCGAACACCGGGGAGCTGTTTTTT	CATSPWVAGPPNTGELFF
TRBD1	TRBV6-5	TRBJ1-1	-	TGTGCCAGCAAAAAGAGGGGACAGATGAACACTGAAGCTTTCTTT	CASKKRGQMNTEAFF